The 25 T cell receptor beta chains given below trace back to one sample, sequenced in a study of T cell changes during pregnancy in multiple sclerosis. The assay was immunoSEQ multiplex PCR, and TCRdb's table has in-frame clones only and misses some. The table has tens of thousands of clones, 93% seen once. The sample was peripheral blood, taken in the second trimester of pregnancy. Every receptor here comes from a female donor with multiple sclerosis, enrolled in a pregnancy study.

The rearrangement uses TRBV7-9 and TRBJ1-1; a possible D gene is TRBD1 (5 bases). CDR3 length equals 13 residues. Germline V gene data show CDR1 as SEHNR and CDR2 as FQNEAQ (reference sequence). V lost 4 bases and J lost 1, with 7 bases in between. The CDR3 loop reads CASSSDRNTEAFF. Written as DNA, the CDR3 is TGTGCCAGCAGCTCCGACAGGAACACTGAAGCTTTCTTT.

V gene TRBV14 combines with J gene TRBJ2-7; 8 bases match TRBD2. Trimming removed 1 base from V and 4 bases from J; junction bases left unmatched: 6. The length of the CDR3 is 15 residues. CDR1 and CDR2 (germline): SGHDN, FVKESK. CDR3 bases: TGTGCCAGCAGCCAAGCGGGGGGGCTTGGGTACGAGCAGTACTTC. This codes for CASSQAGGLGYEQYF. Based on the CDR3 plus reference TRBV14 and TRBJ2-7, the full variable domain is EAGVTQFPSHSVIEKGQTVTLRCDPISGHDNLYWYRRVMGKEIKFLLHFVKESKQDESGMPNNRFLAERTGGTYSTLKVQPAELEDSGVYFCASSQAGGLGYEQYFGPGTRLTVT.

V usage is TRBV5-1 and J usage is TRBJ1-1; the D is unclear. The ends were cut back, 9 bases at V and 1 base at J, with 13 bases in the middle. The CDR3 has 13 residues. CDR1 SGHRS and CDR2 YFSETQ come from the germline V gene. The DNA of the CDR3 is TGCGCCACCAGGAGGGTCGGGAACACTGAAGCTTTCTTT. Protein sequence: CATRRVGNTEAFF.

The chain carries TRBV7-3 and TRBJ2-1; 7 nucleotides align to TRBD1. This CDR3 has 13 amino acids. From germline, CDR1 is SGHTA and CDR2 FQGTGA. V trimming: 5 bases; J trimming: 4 bases; junction bases outside the gene matches: 2. The CDR3 coding sequence is TGTGCCAGCAGCGCGGACAGGTACAATGAGCAGTTCTTC. Translating it yields CASSADRYNEQFF.

The rearrangement links TRBV27 to TRBJ1-1, with D perhaps TRBD1 (5 bases). There are 13 residues in the CDR3. Per germline, CDR1 MNHEY and CDR2 SMNVEV (reference sequence). V shed 10 bases and J shed 6 bases, with 18 bases lying between them. CDR3 DNA sequence: TGTGCCACCAGAGGATACGGGGGGGCTGAAGCTTTCTTT. Translated, it gives CATRGYGGAEAFF.

The CDR3 sequence is CASNRHPRETNEKLFF. The DNA for the CDR3 is TGTGCCAGCAACCGACACCCCAGGGAAACTAATGAAAAACTGTTTTTT. V and J are TRBV6-6 and TRBJ1-4; D perhaps matches TRBD1 (5 bases). The CDR3 loop spans 16 amino acids. The germline V and J ends were trimmed by 7 bases and 1 base, with 16 bases remaining between them. Germline values: CDR1 MNHNY, CDR2 SVGAGI (reference sequence).

The table lists this clone with a count of one. This sequence joins TRBV7-8 and TRBJ1-4; 10 bases match TRBD1. Germline CDR1 SGHVS, CDR2 FQNEAQ. The CDR3 covers 12 residues. The CDR3 DNA sequence: TGTGGTACGGGGACAGGGGATGAAAAACTGTTTTTT. It is translated as CGTGTGDEKLFF.

This sequence joins TRBV27 and TRBJ1-6, with D possibly matching TRBD1 (6 bases). Germline V lookup: CDR1 MNHEY, CDR2 SMNVEV (reference sequence). There are 14 residues in the CDR3. Trimming pared 2 bases from V and 9 bases from J, leaving 11 bases between. CDR3 nucleotide sequence: TGTGCCAGCAGTTTAGACAGGTCGGGTTCACCCCTCCACTTT. Its translation: CASSLDRSGSPLHF.

Here the CDR3 DNA reads TGTGCCAGCAGCCGGGAGGGGATCTTTGGGCAGTACTTC. Its protein product is CASSREGIFGQYF. The chain is built from TRBV7-9 and TRBJ2-7; 8 bases map to TRBD2. Per germline, CDR1 SEHNR and CDR2 FQNEAQ (reference sequence). After removal of 5 bases from V and 9 bases from J, the junction contained 9 bases not matched to a gene. The CDR3 sequence is 13 residues long.

This chain joins TRBV5-1 and TRBJ2-3; tentatively, D is TRBD1 (5 bases). V gave up 4 bases and J gave up 6 bases, with 9 bases separating them. The CDR3 totals 12 residues. Germline CDR1 and CDR2: SGHRS and YFSETQ. The CDR3 DNA reads as TGCGCCAGCAGCCTCAGGGCTGATACGCAGTATTTT. It codes for CASSLRADTQYF.

In the case of this clone: Its ends do not fully match the called genes, so a read error is possible. V usage is TRBV7-7 and J usage is TRBJ2-5; 7 bases match TRBD2. CDR1 is SSHAT, CDR2 FNYEAQ, per germline (reference sequence). This CDR3 spans 16 amino acids. The CDR3 here is CASSLTLAATQETQYF. CDR3 nucleotide sequence: TGTGCTAGCAGCTTAACTCTAGCGGCAACCCAAGAGACCCAGTACTTC.

This rearrangement joins TRBV5-1 to TRBJ1-2, with unresolved D. The germline V gene has CDR1 SGHRS and CDR2 YFSETQ. The V end was cut by 5 bases, the J end by 4 bases, with 15 bases between. The CDR3 has 14 residues. The DNA of the CDR3 is TGCGCCAGCAGTCTATCAACGGGTACCTATGGCTACACCTTC. Protein sequence: CASSLSTGTYGYTF.

The rearrangement uses TRBV7-9 and TRBJ2-2; D unclear. CDR1 and CDR2 (germline): SEHNR, FQNEAQ (reference sequence). The V gene lost 4 bases and the J gene lost 5 bases, with 11 bases spanning the gap. The CDR3 has 14 amino acids. CDR3 coding DNA: TGTGCCAGCAGCTCAGACAAAACTACCGGGGAGCTGTTTTTT. This encodes CASSSDKTTGELFF.

The rearrangement uses TRBV19 and TRBJ2-1; 9 bases map to TRBD1. CDR1 is LNHDA and CDR2 is SQIVND in the germline V gene (reference sequence). V trimming: 6 bases; J trimming: 5 bases; junction bases outside the gene matches: 5. This CDR3 region has 14 residues. The CDR3 reads CASRRQGGNNEQFF. CDR3 bases: TGTGCCAGTAGACGACAGGGGGGAAACAATGAGCAGTTCTTC.

Only one count was recorded for this clone. The gene calls are TRBV6-1 and TRBJ2-1; TRBD2 aligns across 7 bases. V lost 4 bases to trimming and J lost 12 bases; unmatched junction nucleotides: 15. The CDR3 is 15 residues long. Germline CDR1 is MNHNS and CDR2 is SASEGT. CDR3 amino acids: CASSGTGSSGARQFF. DNA for the CDR3: TGTGCCAGCAGTGGCACGGGGTCTAGCGGAGCAAGGCAGTTCTTC.

This clone was counted once. The rearrangement uses TRBV11-3 and TRBJ2-5, with 13 bases lining up with TRBD2. This CDR3 is built from 16 residues. The V gene's germline CDR1 is SGHNT and CDR2 YENEEA. Trimming at V came to 3 bases and at J to 5 bases, leaving 6 bases not matched to a gene. CDR3 loop: CASSLGTSGEGETQYF. CDR3 nucleotide sequence: TGTGCCAGCAGCTTGGGGACTAGCGGGGAAGGGGAGACCCAGTACTTC.

The rearrangement links TRBV7-8 to TRBJ2-3, with 15 positions matching TRBD2. V trimming: 0 bases; J trimming: 2 bases; junction bases outside the gene matches: 9. Looked up from germline, CDR1 is SGHVS and CDR2 is FQNEAQ. The length of the CDR3 is 20 residues. For the CDR3, the DNA is TGTGCCAGCAGCTTAGCGCGACGGACTAGCGGGGGGGCCGACACAGATACGCAGTATTTT. It specifies CASSLARRTSGGADTDTQYF.

J is TRBJ1-1 and V is TRBV7-3, with D perhaps matching TRBD1 (5 bases). The CDR3 sequence is 16 residues long. Looked up from germline, CDR1 is SGHTA and CDR2 is FQGTGA. V shed 5 bases and J shed 0 bases, with 16 bases lying between them. CDR3 nucleotide sequence: TGTGCCAGCAGCACACCGACAGTCCTTATGAACACTGAAGCTTTCTTT. Translation: CASSTPTVLMNTEAFF. Combining the CDR3 with reference TRBV7-3 and TRBJ1-1 gives the whole variable domain GAGVSQTPSNKVTEKGKYVELRCDPISGHTALYWYRQSLGQGPEFLIYFQGTGAADDSGLPNDRFFAVRPEGSVSTLKIQRTERGDSAVYLCASSTPTVLMNTEAFFGQGTRLTVV.

The rearrangement joins TRBV5-6 to TRBJ2-1; TRBD1 aligns across 11 bases. There are 18 residues in the CDR3. The germline gives CDR1 SGHDT, CDR2 YYEEEE. The trim removed 0 bases at V and 2 bases at J, leaving 7 bases unmatched. The CDR3 loop reads CASSLEMGQGEAYNEQFF. The CDR3 DNA follows: TGTGCCAGCAGCTTGGAGATGGGACAGGGGGAGGCCTACAATGAGCAGTTCTTC.

The V gene is TRBV19, the J gene TRBJ2-7; possibly TRBD2 for D (6 bases). V gave up 5 bases and J gave up 3 bases, with 14 bases separating them. CDR1 and CDR2 (germline): LNHDA, SQIVND (reference sequence). The CDR3 is 14 residues long. This CDR3 is CASSSTLTSYEQYF. CDR3 DNA sequence: TGTGCCAGTAGTTCGACCCTGACTAGCTACGAGCAGTACTTC.

This clone has just one count. The chain employs TRBV2 and TRBJ1-5, with a possible D match to TRBD1 (5 bases). This CDR3 is 12 amino acids long. Germline-derived CDR1 and CDR2 are SNHLY and FYNNEI. Deletions cut 6 bases from V and 11 bases from J, with 14 bases between. This CDR3 is CASREIRGAQHF. CDR3 nucleotide sequence: TGTGCCAGCAGGGAGATTCGGGGGGCCCAGCATTTT.

V usage is TRBV30 and J usage is TRBJ1-4; 10 bases line up with TRBD1. The germline V gene has CDR1 GTSNPN and CDR2 SVGIG (reference sequence). The CDR3 has 17 residues. After removal of 3 bases from V and 5 bases from J, the junction contained 12 bases not matched to a gene. The CDR3 loop reads CAWSQGDRGGTNEKLFF. CDR3 coding DNA: TGTGCCTGGAGCCAGGGGGACAGGGGAGGGACCAATGAAAAACTGTTTTTT.

The rearrangement joins TRBV6-1 to TRBJ2-1, with a weak D call TRBD2 (5 bases). The V gene lost 2 bases and the J gene lost 12 bases, with 14 bases spanning the gap. This CDR3 comprises 13 residues. CDR1 and CDR2 from the germline V gene are MNHNS and SASEGT. CDR3: CASSENLLVTQFF. CDR3 bases: TGTGCCAGCAGTGAAAACCTACTAGTTACGCAGTTCTTC.

The chain links TRBV6-6 to TRBJ2-7; the D gene is possibly TRBD1 (5 bases). Trimming shortened V by 6 bases and J by 5 bases, and 5 bases separated the two germline ends. CDR1 MNHNY and CDR2 SVGAGI come from the germline V gene (reference sequence). The CDR3 runs to 10 residues. DNA for the CDR3: TGTGCCAGCAGGGACAACGAGCAGTACTTC. Protein: CASRDNEQYF.

The CDR3 DNA sequence: TGTGCCAGCACGTCCGCGTCGGGTTTTGACTATGGCTACACCTTC. Translating it yields CASTSASGFDYGYTF. This chain connects TRBV6-6 to TRBJ1-2; no definite D call. CDR3 length: 15 amino acids. CDR1 and CDR2 (germline): MNHNY, SVGAGI (reference sequence). V lost 7 bases to trimming and J lost 3 bases, with 18 bases between them.